This TCR beta chain emerged from a study of shared clonotypes between healthy human individuals. Concerning this clone: Antigen: not known.

The V gene lost 1 base and the J gene lost 6 bases, with 10 bases spanning the gap. Germline CDR1 reads LNHDA; CDR2 reads SQIVND (reference sequence). This CDR3 is built from 14 residues. Study-wide results and limits: There were few donors, and this limited the genetic and exposure-history diversity represented. Naive subsets, compared against memory subsets, generally had larger estimated richness values.

Deep was the level used in running the assay. An even split of each subset's genomic DNA across several immunoSEQ plates was performed. TCRdb's table, derived via immunoSEQ multiplex PCR, lists solely in-frame clones and lacks some. This repertoire shows approximately 600,000 clones, approximately 95% found once; its top ten account for approximately 0.11%. Terminally differentiated effector memory CD45RA+ cells were left out of the naive CD8 fraction, which was CD45RO-negative and positively selected for CCR7. This TCR came from a woman aged 30 to 39 in good health. This chain uses TRBV19 with TRBJ1-5; D is uncertain. The sample consisted of naive CD8+ T cells sorted from blood. In DNA form, the CDR3 reads TGTGCCAGTAGTATAGCCGGGGTACGTCAGCCCCAGCATTTT. It encodes CASSIAGVRQPQHF. The full variable domain, rest sourced from reference TRBV19 and TRBJ1-5, is DGGITQSPKYLFRKEGQNVTLSCEQNLNHDAMYWYRQDPGQGLRLIYYSQIVNDFQKGDIAEGYSVSREKKESFPLTVTSAQKNPTAFYLCASSIAGVRQPQHFGDGTRLSIL.